This T cell receptor (beta chain) was profiled in a study of blood T cell repertoires in COVID-19. Study-level information: The United States, Italy and Spain supplied acute and convalescent COVID-19 samples. PBMCs, B-cell-depleted T cells, or T cells were the source of the cDNA or gDNA that made up the material.

Patients at the Seattle site were enrolled during active infection and followed longitudinally. Germline V gene sequence: CDR1 MDHEN, CDR2 SYDVKM. Between the trimmed V and J ends, which lost 8 bases and 2 bases, there was a span of 10 bases. This CDR3 is 13 amino acids long. Profiling relied on immunoSEQ multiplex PCR, and the TCRdb table lists in-frame clones only, not all of them. The sample records some 200,000 clones, roughly 76% being singletons. The clonotype originates from a woman in her thirties or forties with COVID-19, enrolled during active disease. Sequences were obtained from peripheral blood. The V gene is TRBV28, the J gene TRBJ1-5; unclear D gene. The CDR3, as DNA: TGTGCCAGCGGGCTTTTGGGCAATCAGCCCCAGCATTTT. Amino acid sequence: CASGLLGNQPQHF.